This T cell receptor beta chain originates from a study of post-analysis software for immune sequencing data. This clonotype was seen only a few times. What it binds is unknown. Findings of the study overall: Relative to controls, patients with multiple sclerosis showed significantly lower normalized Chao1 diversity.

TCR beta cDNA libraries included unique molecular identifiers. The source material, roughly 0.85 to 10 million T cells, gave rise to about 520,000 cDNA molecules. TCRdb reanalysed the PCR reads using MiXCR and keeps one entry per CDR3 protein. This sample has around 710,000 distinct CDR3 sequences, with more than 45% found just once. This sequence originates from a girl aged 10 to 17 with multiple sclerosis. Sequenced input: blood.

CDR3 loop: CASAGGGWSEQYF. In DNA, the CDR3 is TGCGCCAGCGCCGGGGGGGGATGGAGCGAGCAGTACTTC. The V call is TRBV23-1, the J call TRBJ2-7; 8 positions agree with TRBD2. TRBV23-1 qualifies as an ORF whose function is uncertain. This CDR3 spans 13 amino acids. Unmatched junction bases numbered 9, after V lost 8 bases and J lost 6 bases.